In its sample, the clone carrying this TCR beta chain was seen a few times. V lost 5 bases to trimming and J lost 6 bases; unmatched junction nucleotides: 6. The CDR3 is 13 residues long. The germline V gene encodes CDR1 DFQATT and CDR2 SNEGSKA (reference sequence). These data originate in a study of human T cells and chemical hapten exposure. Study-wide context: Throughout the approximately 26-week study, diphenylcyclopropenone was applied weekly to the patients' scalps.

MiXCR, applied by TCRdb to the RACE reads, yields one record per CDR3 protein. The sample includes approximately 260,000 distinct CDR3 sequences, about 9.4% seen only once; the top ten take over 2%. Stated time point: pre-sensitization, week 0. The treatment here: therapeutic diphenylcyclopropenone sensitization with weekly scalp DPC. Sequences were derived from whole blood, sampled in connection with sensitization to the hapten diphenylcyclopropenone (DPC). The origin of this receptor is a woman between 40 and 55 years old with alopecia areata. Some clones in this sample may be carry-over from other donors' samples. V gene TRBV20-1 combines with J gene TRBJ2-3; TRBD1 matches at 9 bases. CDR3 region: CSAPRTGVDTQYF. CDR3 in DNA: TGCAGTGCTCCACGGACAGGGGTGGATACGCAGTATTTT.